This T cell receptor (beta chain) was recovered during a study of cytomegalovirus exposure and HLA in healthy donors. The PCR used 60 Vbeta and 13 Jbeta primers. Measured with immunoSEQ multiplex PCR; TCRdb has only the in-frame clones, and not every one. The table records fewer than 65,000 clones, around 77% of them present only once. Trimming took 6 bases from V and 7 from J, leaving 13 bases between them. The CDR3 loop spans 14 amino acids. Per germline, CDR1 ENHRY and CDR2 SYGVKD. The specimen was PBMCs. This receptor was obtained from a woman in her thirties or forties in good health and CMV-seropositive. V is TRBV10-3 and J is TRBJ1-6, with a tentative D call TRBD1 (6 bases). The CDR3 DNA follows: TGTGCCATCAGCCCCCGGACAGAAAATTCACCCCTCCACTTT. Residues: CAISPRTENSPLHF.